Listed below are T cell receptor beta chains from one sample, sequenced in a study of vaccination and CD4 T cells after COVID-19. No antigen is known for these receptors. TCRdb analysed the PCR reads with MiXCR anew, one entry per CDR3 protein. The sample lists tens of thousands of distinct CDR3 sequences; around three quarters were seen once. Sequencing was done on a sample of CD4+ T cells from blood, cultured in vitro. These receptors were taken from a human donor who had recovered from COVID-19. Both conserved end residues are part of each CDR3. Fields, in order: J gene, D gene, V gene, clone size, CDR3 protein, CDR3 DNA. A D gene is named only where the DNA matches it firmly. Part of the rows lack a size; the others show once, few, many or a class for expanded clones.

J gene: TRBJ2-1; D gene: TRBD2; V gene: TRBV20-1; clone size: .; CDR3 protein: CSAGRGGNEQFF; CDR3 DNA: TGCAGTGCAGGGAGGGGTGGCAATGAGCAGTTCTTC
J gene: TRBJ2-1; D gene: TRBD1; V gene: TRBV20-1; clone size: .; CDR3 protein: CSASGTGRFEQFF; CDR3 DNA: TGCAGTGCCTCCGGGACAGGACGCTTTGAGCAGTTCTTC
J gene: TRBJ2-6; D gene: .; V gene: TRBV10-3; clone size: .; CDR3 protein: CAISESNADSGANVLTF; CDR3 DNA: TGTGCCATCAGTGAGTCGAATGCAGACTCTGGGGCCAACGTCCTGACTTTC
J gene: TRBJ2-2; D gene: TRBD1; V gene: TRBV19; clone size: few; CDR3 protein: CASSTGQGGTGELFF; CDR3 DNA: TGTGCCAGTAGTACCGGACAGGGTGGCACCGGGGAGCTGTTTTTT
J gene: TRBJ1-2; D gene: .; V gene: TRBV24-1; clone size: .; CDR3 protein: CATSVSGPNYGYTF; CDR3 DNA: TGTGCCACCAGTGTGTCAGGTCCCAACTATGGCTACACCTTC
J gene: TRBJ1-2; D gene: .; V gene: TRBV27; clone size: .; CDR3 protein: CASSSTGYGYTF; CDR3 DNA: TGTGCCAGCAGTTCGACAGGATATGGCTACACCTTC
J gene: TRBJ2-2; D gene: TRBD2; V gene: TRBV19; clone size: .; CDR3 protein: CASSIEGLSLAGDTGELFF; CDR3 DNA: TGTGCCAGTAGTATAGAAGGGTTATCACTAGCGGGAGACACCGGGGAGCTGTTTTTT
J gene: TRBJ2-6; D gene: .; V gene: TRBV6-5; clone size: .; CDR3 protein: CASSYSRTSGANVLTF; CDR3 DNA: TGTGCCAGCAGTTACTCCCGAACCTCTGGGGCCAACGTCCTGACTTTC
J gene: TRBJ2-5; D gene: TRBD1; V gene: TRBV20-1; clone size: .; CDR3 protein: CSAGDRQTQYF; CDR3 DNA: TGCAGTGCTGGGGACAGACAGACCCAGTACTTC
J gene: TRBJ2-7; D gene: TRBD2; V gene: TRBV6-1; clone size: .; CDR3 protein: CASSMYIPRAGGEQYF; CDR3 DNA: TGTGCCAGCAGTATGTACATTCCTCGCGCCGGGGGGGAGCAGTACTTC
J gene: TRBJ1-6; D gene: .; V gene: TRBV7-3; clone size: .; CDR3 protein: CASSLTGVRSPLHF; CDR3 DNA: TGTGCCAGCAGCTTAACCGGGGTTAGGTCACCCCTCCACTTT
J gene: TRBJ1-2; D gene: .; V gene: TRBV30; clone size: few; CDR3 protein: CAWNPTDGYTF; CDR3 DNA: TGTGCCTGGAACCCGACGGATGGCTACACCTTC
J gene: TRBJ2-2; D gene: .; V gene: TRBV6-2/TRBV6-3; clone size: .; CDR3 protein: CATKQGGTGELFF; CDR3 DNA: TGTGCCACCAAACAGGGTGGCACCGGGGAGCTGTTTTTT
J gene: TRBJ1-4; D gene: .; V gene: TRBV5-4; clone size: .; CDR3 protein: CASSPNVTRKKLFF; CDR3 DNA: TGTGCCAGCAGCCCGAATGTGACCCGTAAAAAACTGTTTTTT
J gene: TRBJ1-4; D gene: .; V gene: TRBV7-2; clone size: .; CDR3 protein: CASSLMGGGTNEKLFF; CDR3 DNA: TGTGCCAGCAGCTTAATGGGGGGAGGGACTAATGAAAAACTGTTTTTT
J gene: TRBJ2-3; D gene: .; V gene: TRBV20-1; clone size: .; CDR3 protein: CSATYTRALANTDTQYF; CDR3 DNA: TGCAGTGCTACGTATACTAGGGCCCTCGCTAACACAGATACGCAGTATTTT
J gene: TRBJ2-2; D gene: TRBD1; V gene: TRBV7-7; clone size: few; CDR3 protein: CASSDRIVAGGNTGELFF; CDR3 DNA: TGTGCCAGCAGCGATAGAATCGTGGCAGGGGGTAACACCGGGGAGCTGTTTTTT
J gene: TRBJ2-2; D gene: .; V gene: TRBV29-1; clone size: few; CDR3 protein: CSVGVADHTGELFF; CDR3 DNA: TGCAGCGTTGGTGTGGCAGACCACACCGGGGAGCTGTTTTTT
J gene: TRBJ2-5; D gene: TRBD2; V gene: TRBV7-9; clone size: once; CDR3 protein: CASSSLTSGVQGETQYF; CDR3 DNA: TGTGCCAGCAGCTCCCTGACTAGCGGAGTCCAGGGAGAGACCCAGTACTTC
J gene: TRBJ2-5; D gene: TRBD2; V gene: TRBV11-2; clone size: .; CDR3 protein: CASSRIFLTSGPETQYF; CDR3 DNA: TGTGCCAGCAGCCGGATATTCCTGACTAGCGGGCCAGAGACCCAGTACTTC
J gene: TRBJ1-5; D gene: .; V gene: TRBV6-1; clone size: .; CDR3 protein: CASSPSRGSNQPQHF; CDR3 DNA: TGTGCCAGCAGTCCCTCTCGGGGTAGCAATCAGCCCCAGCATTTT
J gene: TRBJ2-7; D gene: .; V gene: TRBV7-2; clone size: once; CDR3 protein: CASSRTAGGEQYF; CDR3 DNA: TGTGCCAGCTCCCGCACAGCAGGCGGGGAGCAGTACTTC
J gene: TRBJ1-5; D gene: .; V gene: TRBV20-1; clone size: .; CDR3 protein: CSAREAGAGNQPQHF; CDR3 DNA: TGCAGTGCTAGAGAGGCAGGGGCTGGCAATCAGCCCCAGCATTTT
J gene: TRBJ1-3; D gene: .; V gene: TRBV6-1; clone size: few; CDR3 protein: CASSPEDGNTIYF; CDR3 DNA: TGTGCCAGCAGTCCCGAGGACGGAAACACCATATATTTT
J gene: TRBJ2-1; D gene: .; V gene: TRBV7-2; clone size: .; CDR3 protein: CASTRRLGANTEQFF; CDR3 DNA: TGTGCCAGCACCCGCCGACTAGGAGCGAATACTGAGCAGTTCTTC
J gene: TRBJ1-6; D gene: .; V gene: TRBV2; clone size: .; CDR3 protein: CASTRRRSSYNSPLHF; CDR3 DNA: TGTGCCAGCACCCGAAGAAGAAGCTCCTATAATTCACCCCTCCACTTT
J gene: TRBJ1-5; D gene: .; V gene: TRBV28; clone size: few; CDR3 protein: CASSWDRNQPQHF; CDR3 DNA: TGTGCCAGCAGTTGGGACCGAAATCAGCCCCAGCATTTT
J gene: TRBJ1-5; D gene: TRBD1; V gene: TRBV12-3/TRBV12-4; clone size: .; CDR3 protein: CASTGQGFSNQPQHF; CDR3 DNA: TGTGCCAGCACGGGACAGGGGTTTAGCAATCAGCCCCAGCATTTT
J gene: TRBJ2-1; D gene: TRBD2; V gene: TRBV20-1; clone size: once; CDR3 protein: CSASRGPGTSGRERSYNEQFF; CDR3 DNA: TGCAGTGCTAGCAGAGGCCCCGGGACTAGCGGGAGGGAACGCTCCTACAATGAGCAGTTCTTC
J gene: TRBJ2-3; D gene: .; V gene: TRBV20-1; clone size: medium-sized; CDR3 protein: CSAGRLAKADTQYF; CDR3 DNA: TGCAGTGCCGGCCGGCTAGCAAAGGCAGATACGCAGTATTTT
J gene: TRBJ2-5; D gene: .; V gene: TRBV20-1; clone size: .; CDR3 protein: CSPVRGQETQYF; CDR3 DNA: TGCAGTCCCGTACGGGGTCAAGAGACCCAGTACTTC
J gene: TRBJ1-1; D gene: .; V gene: TRBV19; clone size: .; CDR3 protein: CASSPAPGNTEAFF; CDR3 DNA: TGTGCCAGTAGCCCCGCCCCTGGCAACACTGAAGCTTTCTTT
J gene: TRBJ1-2; D gene: .; V gene: TRBV7-4; clone size: .; CDR3 protein: CASSVDRETGNYGYTF; CDR3 DNA: TGTGCCAGCAGCGTAGATCGGGAGACAGGAAACTATGGCTACACCTTC
J gene: TRBJ1-6; D gene: .; V gene: TRBV5-1; clone size: .; CDR3 protein: CASSLAGLSPLHF; CDR3 DNA: TGCGCCAGCAGCTTGGCCGGCCTTTCACCCCTCCACTTT
J gene: TRBJ1-1; D gene: TRBD1; V gene: TRBV27; clone size: .; CDR3 protein: CASSLRDRGRLGGIRNTEAFF; CDR3 DNA: TGTGCCAGCAGTTTAAGGGACAGGGGGCGCTTGGGGGGTATTAGGAACACTGAAGCTTTCTTT
J gene: TRBJ2-3; D gene: .; V gene: TRBV11-3; clone size: .; CDR3 protein: CASSLSRQGTDTQYF; CDR3 DNA: TGTGCCAGCAGCTTATCCAGACAGGGCACAGATACGCAGTATTTT
J gene: TRBJ1-2; D gene: .; V gene: TRBV6-2/TRBV6-3; clone size: .; CDR3 protein: CASTYGGTGYTF; CDR3 DNA: TGTGCCAGCACCTACGGGGGGACTGGCTACACCTTC
J gene: TRBJ2-7; D gene: .; V gene: TRBV7-9; clone size: .; CDR3 protein: CASSWVVWGGSYEQYF; CDR3 DNA: TGTGCCAGCAGCTGGGTGGTTTGGGGCGGCTCCTACGAGCAGTACTTC
J gene: TRBJ1-4; D gene: TRBD1; V gene: TRBV28; clone size: few; CDR3 protein: CASSPGQASEKLFF; CDR3 DNA: TGTGCCAGCAGCCCGGGACAGGCCTCTGAAAAACTGTTTTTT
J gene: TRBJ1-5; D gene: .; V gene: TRBV2; clone size: .; CDR3 protein: CASTRRGMMRNQPQHF; CDR3 DNA: TGTGCCAGCACCAGGAGGGGGATGATGAGGAATCAGCCCCAGCATTTT
J gene: TRBJ2-5; D gene: TRBD1; V gene: TRBV6-5; clone size: .; CDR3 protein: CASSYGTGGETQYF; CDR3 DNA: TGTGCCAGCAGTTATGGGACAGGGGGAGAGACCCAGTACTTC
J gene: TRBJ1-1; D gene: .; V gene: TRBV7-3; clone size: .; CDR3 protein: CASSLTPRSNTEAFF; CDR3 DNA: TGTGCCAGCAGCCTCACCCCACGTTCGAACACTGAAGCTTTCTTT